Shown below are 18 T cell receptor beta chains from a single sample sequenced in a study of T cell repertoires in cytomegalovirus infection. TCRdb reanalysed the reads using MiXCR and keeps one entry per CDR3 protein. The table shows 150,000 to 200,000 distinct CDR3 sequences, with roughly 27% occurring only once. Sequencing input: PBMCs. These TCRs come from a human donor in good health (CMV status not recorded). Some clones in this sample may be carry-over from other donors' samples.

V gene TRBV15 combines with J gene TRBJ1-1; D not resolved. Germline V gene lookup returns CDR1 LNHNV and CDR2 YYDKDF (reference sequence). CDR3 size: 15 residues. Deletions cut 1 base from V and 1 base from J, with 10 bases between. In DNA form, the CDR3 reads TGTGCCACCAGCAGAGGGGTAGATAAGAACACTGAAGCTTTCTTT. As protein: CATSRGVDKNTEAFF.

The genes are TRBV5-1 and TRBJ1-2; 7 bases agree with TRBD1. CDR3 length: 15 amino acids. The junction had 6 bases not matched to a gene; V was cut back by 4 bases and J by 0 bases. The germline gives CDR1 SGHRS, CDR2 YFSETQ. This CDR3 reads CASSLTGIPNYGYTF. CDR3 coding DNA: TGCGCCAGCAGCCTGACAGGGATACCTAACTATGGCTACACCTTC.

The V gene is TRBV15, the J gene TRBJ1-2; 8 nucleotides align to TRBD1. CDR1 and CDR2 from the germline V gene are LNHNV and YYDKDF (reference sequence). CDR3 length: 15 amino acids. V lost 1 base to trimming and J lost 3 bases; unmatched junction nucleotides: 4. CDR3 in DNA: TGTGCCACCAGCAGAGGGACAGGGTCTGACTATGGCTACACCTTC. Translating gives CATSRGTGSDYGYTF. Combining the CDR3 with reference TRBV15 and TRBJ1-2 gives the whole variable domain DAMVIQNPRYQVTQFGKPVTLSCSQTLNHNVMYWYQQKSSQAPKLLFHYYDKDFNNEADTPDNFQSRRPNTSFCFLDIRSPGLGDTAMYLCATSRGTGSDYGYTFGSGTRLTVV.

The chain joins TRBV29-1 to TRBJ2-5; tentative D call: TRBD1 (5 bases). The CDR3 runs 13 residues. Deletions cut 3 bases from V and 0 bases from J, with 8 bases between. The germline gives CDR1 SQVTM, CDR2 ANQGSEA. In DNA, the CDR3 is TGCAGCGTTGAGGGCAGGGACCAAGAGACCCAGTACTTC. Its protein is CSVEGRDQETQYF. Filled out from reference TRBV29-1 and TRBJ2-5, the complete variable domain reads SAVISQKPSRDICQRGTSLTIQCQVDSQVTMMFWYRQQPGQSLTLIATANQGSEATYESGFVIDKFPISRPNLTFSTLTVSNMSPEDSSIYLCSVEGRDQETQYFGPGTRLLVL.

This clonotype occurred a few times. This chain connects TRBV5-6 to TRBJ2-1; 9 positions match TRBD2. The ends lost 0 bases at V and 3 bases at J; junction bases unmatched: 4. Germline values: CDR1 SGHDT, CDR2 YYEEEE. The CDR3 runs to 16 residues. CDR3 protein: CASSLVTSGLYNEQFF. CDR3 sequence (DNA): TGTGCCAGCAGCTTGGTCACTAGCGGGCTCTACAATGAGCAGTTCTTC.

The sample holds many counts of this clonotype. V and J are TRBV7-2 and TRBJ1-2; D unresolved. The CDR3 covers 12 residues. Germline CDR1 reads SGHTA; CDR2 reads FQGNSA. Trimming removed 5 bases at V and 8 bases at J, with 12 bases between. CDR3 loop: CASSQSTRGYTF. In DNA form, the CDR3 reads TGTGCCAGCAGCCAATCGACGAGGGGCTACACCTTC. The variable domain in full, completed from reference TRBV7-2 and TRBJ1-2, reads GAGVSQSPSNKVTEKGKDVELRCDPISGHTALYWYRQSLGQGLEFLIYFQGNSAPDKSGLPSDRFSAERTGGSVSTLTIQRTQQEDSAVYLCASSQSTRGYTFGSGTRLTVV.

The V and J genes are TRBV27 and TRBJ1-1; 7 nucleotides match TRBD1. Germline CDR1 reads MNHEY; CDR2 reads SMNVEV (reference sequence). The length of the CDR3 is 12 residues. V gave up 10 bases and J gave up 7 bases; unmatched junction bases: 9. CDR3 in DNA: TGTGCCACCTTCTACAGGGGAAGTGAAGCTTTCTTT. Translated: CATFYRGSEAFF.

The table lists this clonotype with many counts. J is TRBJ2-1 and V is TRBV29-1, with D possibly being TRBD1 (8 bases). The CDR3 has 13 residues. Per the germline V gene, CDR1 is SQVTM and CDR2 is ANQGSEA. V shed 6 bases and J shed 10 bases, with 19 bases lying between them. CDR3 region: CSVGQGGDDEQFF. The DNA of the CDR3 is TGCAGCGTCGGACAGGGAGGGGATGACGAGCAGTTCTTC.

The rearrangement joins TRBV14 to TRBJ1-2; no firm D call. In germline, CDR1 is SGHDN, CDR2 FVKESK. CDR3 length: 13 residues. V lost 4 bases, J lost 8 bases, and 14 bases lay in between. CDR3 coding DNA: TGTGCCAGCAGCCCTCCCGGAACGACAGGCTACACCTTC. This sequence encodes CASSPPGTTGYTF.

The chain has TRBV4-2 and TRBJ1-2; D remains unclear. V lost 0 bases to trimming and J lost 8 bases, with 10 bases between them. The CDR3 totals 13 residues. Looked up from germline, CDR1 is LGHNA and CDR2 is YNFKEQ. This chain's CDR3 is CASSQEASLGYTF. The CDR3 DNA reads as TGTGCCAGCAGCCAAGAGGCCTCCCTGGGCTACACCTTC.

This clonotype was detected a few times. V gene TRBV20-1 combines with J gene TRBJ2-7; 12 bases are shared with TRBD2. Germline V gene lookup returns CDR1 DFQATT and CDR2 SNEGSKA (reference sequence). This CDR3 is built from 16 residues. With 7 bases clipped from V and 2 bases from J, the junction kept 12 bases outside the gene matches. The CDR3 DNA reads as TGCAGTGTCAGAGATGTCGCTAGCGGGGGGGCCTACGAGCAGTACTTC. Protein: CSVRDVASGGAYEQYF.

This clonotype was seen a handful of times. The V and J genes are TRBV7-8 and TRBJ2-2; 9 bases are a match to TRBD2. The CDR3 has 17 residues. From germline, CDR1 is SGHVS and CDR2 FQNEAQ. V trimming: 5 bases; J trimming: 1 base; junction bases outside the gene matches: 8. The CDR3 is CASSRKGAGGNTGELFF. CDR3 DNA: TGTGCCAGCAGCCGGAAGGGAGCGGGGGGGAACACCGGGGAGCTGTTTTTT.

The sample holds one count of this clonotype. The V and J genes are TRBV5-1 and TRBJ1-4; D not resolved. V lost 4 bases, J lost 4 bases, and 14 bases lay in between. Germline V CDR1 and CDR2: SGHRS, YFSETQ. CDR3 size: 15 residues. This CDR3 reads CASSVARGDNEKLFF. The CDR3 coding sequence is TGCGCCAGCAGCGTCGCCCGGGGAGATAATGAAAAACTGTTTTTT.

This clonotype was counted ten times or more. The CDR3 spells CASSLISTGTSGGTVPTQYF. The CDR3 DNA reads as TGTGCCAGCAGCTTAATAAGTACCGGGACTAGCGGGGGAACAGTCCCTACGCAGTATTTT. V gene TRBV7-2 combines with J gene TRBJ2-3, with TRBD2 identical over 14 bases. CDR3 length equals 20 residues. V was clipped by 2 bases and J by 8 bases; unmatched bases: 18. CDR1 and CDR2 (germline): SGHTA, FQGNSA.

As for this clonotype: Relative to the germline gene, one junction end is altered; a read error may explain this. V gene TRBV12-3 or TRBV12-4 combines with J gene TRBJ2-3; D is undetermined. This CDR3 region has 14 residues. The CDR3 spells CASSHRTVRDTHYF. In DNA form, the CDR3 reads TGTGCCAGCAGCCACCGGACGGTCCGAGATACGCACTATTTT.

The CDR3 coding sequence is TGCGCCAGCAGCTATGGCAGAACGACAGATACGCAGTATTTT. Its protein product is CASSYGRTTDTQYF. The rearrangement joins TRBV5-1 to TRBJ2-3, with D unresolved. This CDR3 is 14 amino acids long. Trimming took 3 bases from V and 3 from J, leaving 11 bases between them. Germline V gene sequence: CDR1 SGHRS, CDR2 YFSETQ.

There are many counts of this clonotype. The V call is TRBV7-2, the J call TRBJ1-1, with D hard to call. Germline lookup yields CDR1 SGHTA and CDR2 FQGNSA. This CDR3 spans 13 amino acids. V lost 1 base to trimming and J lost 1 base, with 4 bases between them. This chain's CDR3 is CASSLGENTEAFF. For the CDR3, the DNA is TGTGCCAGCAGCTTAGGGGAGAACACTGAAGCTTTCTTT.

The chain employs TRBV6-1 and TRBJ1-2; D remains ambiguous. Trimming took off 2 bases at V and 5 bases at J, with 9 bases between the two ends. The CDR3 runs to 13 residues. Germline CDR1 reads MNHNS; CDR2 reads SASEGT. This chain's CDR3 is CASSETGRYGYTF. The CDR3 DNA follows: TGTGCCAGCAGTGAAACCGGGAGGTATGGCTACACCTTC.